This TCR beta chain is from a study of CD8+CD57+ T cells in acquired aplastic anemia. In the study overall: Sorted CD4+ and CD8+ cells yielded DNA averaging approximately 3.5 ug. The study's findings and limits: Simpson's diversity of CD8+ cells was not significantly different in patients compared with controls. Both patients and controls carried the same twenty-nine CD8+ CDR3 sequences.

The CDR3 has 15 residues. V lost 0 bases to trimming and J lost 5 bases, with 11 bases between them. Germline CDR1 is LNHDA and CDR2 is SQIVND (reference sequence). As for this clonotype: Antigen: not known.

In patients chosen for sequencing, flow cytometry had shown CD8+CD57+ cell expansion. Severe acquired aplastic anemia was diagnosed in all patients. Genomic DNA acted as the template from which TCR beta VDJ combination and CDR3 sequence profiling were carried out. TCRdb itself ran the reads through MiXCR, one entry per CDR3 protein. This table has around 80,000 distinct CDR3 sequences, around 70% appearing once. The source material was sorted CD4+, CD8+, or CD8+CD57+ T cells (not recorded which) from PBMCs. The clonotype comes from a human donor with aplastic anemia. This rearrangement joins TRBV19 to TRBJ2-1; no clear D. The DNA for the CDR3 is TGTGCCAGTAGTATAGACCTGGACCGTGACAATGAGCAGTTCTTC. Encoded protein: CASSIDLDRDNEQFF.